This T cell receptor beta chain was captured by sequencing in a study of shared clonotypes between healthy human individuals. Points from the study as a whole: Donors were few, which limited the genetic and exposure-history diversity represented.

Germline lookup yields CDR1 SQVTM and CDR2 ANQGSEA. The CDR3 consists of 13 residues. Using immunoSEQ multiplex PCR, the repertoire was profiled, and TCRdb retains in-frame clones only, with some absent. This table holds 600,000 to 700,000 clones, around three quarters found once. Concerning this clone itself: Its antigen is not known.

The sample comprised memory CD4+ T cells sorted from blood. Noted subset: CD45RA-negative fraction. The TCR comes from a woman aged 25 to 39 in good health. The chain has TRBV29-1 and TRBJ2-1; 8 positions agree with TRBD1. CDR3 in DNA: TGCAGTGGGGGACAGGCCGTATACAATGAGCAGTTCTTC. Protein sequence: CSGGQAVYNEQFF.